This TCR beta chain was recovered during a study of shared clonotypes between healthy human individuals. Measured with immunoSEQ multiplex PCR; TCRdb has only the in-frame clones, and not every one. The sample lists approximately 2.1 million clones, 85% to 95% seen once, with 0.39% in the top ten. This clone was picked up one time. V lost 4 bases to trimming and J lost 1 base, with 18 bases between them. Germline assignment: CDR1 LGHNA and CDR2 YSLEER. This CDR3 contains 17 residues. The V call is TRBV4-3, the J call TRBJ2-3, with D perhaps TRBD2 (6 bases). The TCR originated in a man between 18 and 29 years old in good health. Some clones in this sample may be carry-over from other donors' samples. Sequenced input: naive CD4+ T cells from PBMCs. The sample's subset: CD45RA+ positively selected. CDR3 residues: CASSLNVGTVGTDTQYF. CDR3 nucleotides: TGCGCCAGCAGCCTCAACGTCGGGACTGTGGGCACAGATACGCAGTATTTT.